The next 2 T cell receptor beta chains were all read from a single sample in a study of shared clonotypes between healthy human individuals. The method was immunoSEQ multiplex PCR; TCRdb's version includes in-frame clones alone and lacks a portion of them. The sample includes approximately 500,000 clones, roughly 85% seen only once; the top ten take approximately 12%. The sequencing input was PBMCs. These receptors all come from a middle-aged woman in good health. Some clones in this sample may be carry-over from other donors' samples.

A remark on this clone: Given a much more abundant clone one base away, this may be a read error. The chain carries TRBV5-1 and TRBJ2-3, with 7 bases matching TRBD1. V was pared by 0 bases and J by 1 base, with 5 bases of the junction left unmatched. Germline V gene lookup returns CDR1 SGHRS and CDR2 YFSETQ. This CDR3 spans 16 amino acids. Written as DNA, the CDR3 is TGCGCCAGCAGCTTGGGGGGGCAGGGGGGCACAGATACGCAGTATTTT. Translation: CASSLGGQGGTDTQYF.

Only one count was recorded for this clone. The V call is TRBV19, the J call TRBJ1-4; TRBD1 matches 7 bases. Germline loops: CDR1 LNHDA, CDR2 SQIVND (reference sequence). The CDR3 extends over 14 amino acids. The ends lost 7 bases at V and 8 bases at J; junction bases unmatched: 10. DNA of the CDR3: TGTGCCAGTACCCCCACAGGGGCAAGAGAAAAACTGTTTTTT. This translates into CASTPTGAREKLFF.